These T cell receptor beta chains were read from a single sample in a study of T cells expressing NK-cell markers. TCRdb re-called the 5' RACE reads and catalogs CDR3 proteins one per entry, DNA excluded. This repertoire includes roughly 350,000 distinct CDR3 sequences. Sequencing was done on a sample of blood T cells: a sorted CD56 or NKG2C T cell subset, CD4+ or CD8+ T cells, or bulk PBMC T cells (not recorded which). The receptors originated from a man aged 18-75 years in good health. CDR3s include the opening cysteine and the closing phenylalanine or tryptophan. The order of the fields is V gene, J gene, CDR3 protein.

>TRBV7-3|TRBJ1-1
CASRGEGDTEAFF
>TRBV27|TRBJ2-5
CASSWGGQETQYF
>TRBV29-1|TRBJ1-5
CSVEEGGRNQPQHF
>TRBV18|TRBJ2-4
CASSQGPVNIQYF
>TRBV20-1|TRBJ1-5
CSAAYLGEGNQPQHF
>TRBV7-3|TRBJ1-2
CASSLSGQGAGYGYTF
>TRBV7-7|TRBJ2-2
CASSLPSGGANTGELFF
>TRBV4-2|TRBJ1-1
CASSHLRGDPEAFF
>TRBV12-5|TRBJ2-2
CASGPTNIRELFF
>TRBV12-3/TRBV12-4|TRBJ2-3
CASSFWGTDTQYF
>TRBV9|TRBJ2-2
CASSVVPGGDTGELFF
>TRBV2|TRBJ2-6
CASSPRTGPLANVLTF
>TRBV6-5|TRBJ2-1
CASSYSGGGAGNEQFF
>TRBV12-5|TRBJ2-7
CASGLPRARQGESYEQYF
>TRBV5-1|TRBJ1-4
CASSLVAPEKLFF
>TRBV12-3/TRBV12-4|TRBJ1-6
CASSGGLDSPLHF
>TRBV7-2|TRBJ2-7
CASSLSGATYEQYF
>TRBV7-2|TRBJ2-7
CASSPSGGFSYEQYF
>TRBV5-1|TRBJ2-1
CASSSPRSGGLKGEQFF
>TRBV28|TRBJ2-1
CASSLKYTRSYNEQFF
>TRBV14|TRBJ2-3
CASSQGMGRGQDTQYF
>TRBV20-1|TRBJ2-7
CSARPGGSPLEQYF
>TRBV27|TRBJ1-2
CASSLNRLNYGYTF
>TRBV11-2|TRBJ2-1
CASSLGPVAGGPQFF
>TRBV20-1|TRBJ2-3
CSARKGLADYF
>TRBV20-1|TRBJ1-1
CSAPNSGYRGNTEAFF
>TRBV19|TRBJ2-3
CASSYRATSTDTQYF
>TRBV6-6|TRBJ2-5
CASRDAGKETQYF
>TRBV6-5|TRBJ2-5
CASSYSIPRQGQETQYF
>TRBV5-1|TRBJ1-1
CASNPGTVGATEAFF
>TRBV4-2|TRBJ1-2
CASSREQGSPYGYTF
>TRBV4-1|TRBJ2-5
CASSQEGVKTQYF
>TRBV18|TRBJ2-5
CASSPPEDGETQYF
>TRBV18|TRBJ2-3
CASSPHPPGTDTQYF
>TRBV7-9|TRBJ2-1
CASSLVPGGAVRDEQFF
>TRBV19|TRBJ2-1
CASRRTRSGDEQFF
>TRBV3-1|TRBJ1-1
CASSSTGGTEAFF
>TRBV7-8|TRBJ1-5
CASSLEPRNSNQPQHF
>TRBV3-1|TRBJ2-1
CASSPDWRTNEQFF
>TRBV6-2/TRBV6-3|TRBJ2-7
CASSYGEGFSYEQYF